The clone carrying this T cell receptor (beta chain) came up once. The data belong to a study of shared T cell receptors in the human thymus. Sequencing was performed with immunoSEQ multiplex PCR; in TCRdb, only in-frame clones are kept and a portion is missing. The table lists 600,000 to 900,000 clones, 70% to 90% of them singletons. These same data were also listed under a study on human thymus T cells.

This sequence was found in a girl under three years old with a congenital heart defect. Sequencing was carried out using thymocytes.

The CDR3 DNA is TGTGCCAGCAGCCTCCATGAAAGACAGGGGGCTTTCTATGGCTACACCTTC. Translating gives CASSLHERQGAFYGYTF. The chain joins TRBV7-2 to TRBJ1-2, with 10 positions matching TRBD1. Trimming cost V 5 bases and J 4 bases; bases outside gene matches: 13. Germline values: CDR1 SGHTA, CDR2 FQGNSA. The CDR3 totals 17 residues. Using reference TRBV7-2 and TRBJ1-2 for the parts outside the CDR3, the full variable domain is GAGVSQSPSNKVTEKGKDVELRCDPISGHTALYWYRQSLGQGLEFLIYFQGNSAPDKSGLPSDRFSAERTGGSVSTLTIQRTQQEDSAVYLCASSLHERQGAFYGYTFGSGTRLTVV.